The source of this T cell receptor beta chain is a study of human T cells and chemical hapten exposure. Trimming stripped 8 bases from V and 3 bases from J, with 20 bases between. The CDR3 is 14 residues long. In germline, CDR1 is DFQATT, CDR2 SNEGSKA (reference sequence). This clonotype has a count of ten or more. Single cDNA molecules in the library carried unique molecular identifiers attached during preparation. TCRdb processed the RACE reads anew with MiXCR; each CDR3 protein has one entry. The table records tens of thousands of distinct CDR3 sequences, roughly 9.8% of them present only once. The time point here: pre-sensitization, week 0. As to treatment: therapeutic diphenylcyclopropenone sensitization with weekly scalp DPC.

The chain joins TRBV20-1 to TRBJ2-7; D ambiguous. The clonotype originates from a woman aged 45-65 years with alopecia areata. Some clones in this sample may be carry-over from other donors' samples. This specimen consisted of whole blood, obtained in connection with sensitization to the hapten diphenylcyclopropenone (DPC). The CDR3 here is CSTTRALKVYEQYF. The CDR3 DNA sequence: TGCAGTACCACCCGGGCCCTCAAAGTCTACGAGCAGTACTTC.